These 8 T cell receptor beta chains came from one sample sequenced in a study of cytomegalovirus exposure and HLA in healthy donors. Clones were read by immunoSEQ multiplex PCR, and TCRdb kept only the in-frame ones, dropping some. The sample lists 180,000 or so clones, around nine tenths occurring once. The source material was PBMCs. The receptors shown here come from a man younger than 30 in good health and CMV-seropositive.

This rearrangement joins TRBV5-1 to TRBJ2-2; possibly TRBD1 for D (6 bases). CDR3 length equals 14 residues. The germline CDR1 and CDR2 sequences are SGHRS and YFSETQ. With 4 bases removed from V and 2 bases from J, the gap between germline ends came to 9 bases. CDR3 in DNA: TGCGCCAGCAGCCTGGACAGCAACACCGGGGAGCTGTTTTTT. As protein: CASSLDSNTGELFF.

The gene calls are TRBV9 and TRBJ2-1, with D maybe TRBD2 (5 bases). Trimming stripped 0 bases from V and 7 bases from J, with 20 bases between. The germline CDR1 and CDR2 sequences are SGDLS and YYNGEE. The CDR3 contains 17 residues. CDR3 sequence: CASSVGGVQPGLNEQFF. The CDR3 coding sequence is TGTGCCAGCAGCGTAGGGGGAGTCCAACCAGGATTGAATGAGCAGTTCTTC.

This clone was counted between two and nine times. The chain recombines TRBV5-1 with TRBJ2-3, with 7 bases that match TRBD2. Germline trimming cut 0 bases from V and 6 bases from J; bases unmatched to any gene: 4. Germline V gene data show CDR1 as SGHRS and CDR2 as YFSETQ. CDR3 length: 14 residues. The CDR3 reads CASSLARGGDTQYF. The CDR3 coding sequence is TGCGCCAGCAGCTTGGCCCGGGGAGGGGATACGCAGTATTTT.

The V gene is TRBV4-1, the J gene TRBJ2-1; 11 bases are shared with TRBD1. The junction had 5 bases not matched to a gene; V was cut back by 4 bases and J by 6 bases. Germline loops: CDR1 MGHRA, CDR2 YSYEKL. The CDR3 is made up of 15 amino acids. CDR3 DNA: TGCGCCAGCAGCCCGGGACAGGGGGTGATCAATGAGCAGTTCTTC. It encodes CASSPGQGVINEQFF.

The chain uses TRBV9 and TRBJ2-2; 8 nucleotides agree with TRBD1. The CDR3 contains 16 residues. Germline assignment: CDR1 SGDLS and CDR2 YYNGEE. The V and J ends lost 2 bases and 6 bases, in that order; junction bases with no gene match: 9. The CDR3 coding sequence is TGTGCCAGCAGCGTCGACACGACAGGGGTATCCGGGGAGCTGTTTTTT. The encoded protein is CASSVDTTGVSGELFF.

The CDR3 DNA reads TGTGCCAGCAGCGTAGTGGGGGGGGTAGATACGCAGTATTTT. Translating gives CASSVVGGVDTQYF. The J gene is TRBJ2-3, the V gene TRBV9, with 7 bases lining up with TRBD2. V was pared by 0 bases and J by 5 bases, with 3 bases of the junction left unmatched. CDR1 and CDR2 from the germline V gene are SGDLS and YYNGEE. CDR3 length equals 14 residues.

The chain links TRBV9 to TRBJ1-1, with 7 bases fitting TRBD1. This CDR3 region has 15 residues. Germline CDR1 is SGDLS and CDR2 is YYNGEE. Germline trimming cut 3 bases from V and 1 base from J; bases unmatched to any gene: 6. For the CDR3, the DNA is TGTGCCAGCAGCGCCCTGGGACAGTCGAACACTGAAGCTTTCTTT. This gives the protein CASSALGQSNTEAFF.

The rearrangement joins TRBV13 to TRBJ2-7; TRBD1 aligns across 8 bases. The CDR3 has 15 residues. Germline lookup yields CDR1 PRHDT and CDR2 FYEKMQ (reference sequence). Trimming took 0 bases from V and 5 from J; bases not matched to a gene: 6. CDR3: CASSLGQGARNEQYF. The CDR3 DNA reads as TGTGCCAGCAGCTTAGGCCAGGGGGCTAGGAACGAGCAGTACTTC. The whole variable domain, filled in from reference TRBV13 and TRBJ2-7, reads AAGVIQSPRHLIKEKRETATLKCYPIPRHDTVYWYQQGPGQDPQFLISFYEKMQSDKGSIPDRFSAQQFSDYHSELNMSSLELGDSALYFCASSLGQGARNEQYFGPGTRLTVT.